The 21 T cell receptor beta chains in this list originate from one sample, sequenced in a study of blood T cell repertoires in COVID-19. TCRdb keeps only in-frame clones here, not all; method: immunoSEQ multiplex PCR. Here the sample spans around 360,000 clones, over 75% being singletons. Sequenced: PBMCs or T cells enriched from blood (not recorded which). The receptors derive from a woman aged 25 to 39 who had recovered from COVID-19.

There are a few counts of this clone. The chain is built from TRBV2 and TRBJ1-2; D possibly corresponds to TRBD1 (6 bases). This CDR3 has 14 residues. Germline lookup yields CDR1 SNHLY and CDR2 FYNNEI. With 6 bases removed from V and 4 bases from J, the gap between germline ends came to 15 bases. The CDR3 region is CASSDQGISYGYTF. In DNA form, the CDR3 reads TGTGCCAGCAGCGACCAGGGGATCTCCTATGGCTACACCTTC.

Turning to this clone: Other DNA sequences within the sample encode an identical CDR3. This chain links TRBV12-3 or TRBV12-4 with TRBJ1-1; 7 positions agree with TRBD1. This CDR3 spans 13 amino acids. Trimming cost V 5 bases and J 4 bases; bases outside gene matches: 4. CDR3 in DNA: TGTGCCAGCAGTCCAAGACAGGGCACTGAAGCTTTCTTT. Its translation is CASSPRQGTEAFF.

This clone was observed a single time. The V gene is TRBV13, the J gene TRBJ1-3; D might be TRBD1 (5 bases). The CDR3 runs 14 residues. Looked up from germline, CDR1 is PRHDT and CDR2 is FYEKMQ (reference sequence). The V end lost 1 base, the J end lost 1 base, and 5 bases lay between the germline ends. The CDR3 sequence is CASSLEGSGNTIYF. In DNA form, the CDR3 reads TGTGCCAGCAGCTTAGAGGGGTCTGGAAACACCATATATTTT.

J is TRBJ2-1 and V is TRBV27; 10 nucleotides agree with TRBD2. Germline values: CDR1 MNHEY, CDR2 SMNVEV (reference sequence). The CDR3 is made up of 16 amino acids. The V segment lost 1 base and the J segment 4 bases; nucleotides outside the gene matches: 4. This CDR3 reads CASSLLSSGGYNEQFF. The CDR3 DNA sequence: TGTGCCAGCAGTTTATTATCTAGCGGGGGTTACAATGAGCAGTTCTTC.

V is TRBV7-9 and J is TRBJ1-5, with 7 bases that match TRBD1. From germline, CDR1 is SEHNR and CDR2 FQNEAQ (reference sequence). The CDR3 totals 15 residues. V dropped 1 base and J dropped 3; count of bases not matched to a gene: 3. The CDR3 loop is CASSLGTGLNQPQHF. In DNA, the CDR3 is TGTGCCAGCAGCTTAGGGACAGGCCTCAATCAGCCCCAGCATTTT.

V gene TRBV9 combines with J gene TRBJ2-7; maybe TRBD2 (5 bases). From germline, CDR1 is SGDLS and CDR2 YYNGEE. The CDR3 is 15 amino acids. V lost 0 bases to trimming and J lost 6 bases, with 16 bases between them. The CDR3 bases are TGTGCCAGCAGCGTAGAGGTGACGGGCCGGGGCGAGCAGTACTTC. Translating it yields CASSVEVTGRGEQYF.

The CDR3: CASSPRDVSANYGYTF. Written as DNA, the CDR3 is TGTGCCAGCAGCCCCAGGGATGTATCAGCTAACTATGGCTACACCTTC. The J gene is TRBJ1-2, the V gene TRBV7-9; perhaps TRBD1 as D (5 bases). V lost 5 bases and J lost 0, with 16 bases in between. CDR3 length: 16 amino acids. CDR1 SEHNR and CDR2 FQNEAQ come from the germline V gene (reference sequence).

The chain employs TRBV14 and TRBJ1-2, with no clear D. CDR3 length equals 16 residues. V shed 1 base and J shed 3 bases, with 15 bases lying between them. Germline CDR1 is SGHDN and CDR2 is FVKESK. DNA for the CDR3: TGTGCCAGCAGCCAAGGGGCGGGAGGTCCATACTATGGCTACACCTTC. Translation: CASSQGAGGPYYGYTF.

V and J are TRBV4-1 and TRBJ1-2; 7 bases align to TRBD1. In germline, CDR1 is MGHRA, CDR2 YSYEKL. V lost 0 bases, J lost 4 bases, and 5 bases stayed unmatched. CDR3 size: 15 residues. The DNA for the CDR3 is TGCGCCAGCAGCCAAGAAGCTCGGGACAGCTATGGCTACACCTTC. Translated, it gives CASSQEARDSYGYTF.

This chain links TRBV11-2 with TRBJ1-4; 9 bases match TRBD1. The CDR3 has 15 residues. Trimming cost V 6 bases and J 3 bases; bases outside gene matches: 5. Germline V gene lookup returns CDR1 SGHAT and CDR2 FQNNGV. CDR3 loop: CASRTGQGSNEKLFF. The CDR3, as DNA: TGTGCCAGCAGAACGGGACAGGGATCTAATGAAAAACTGTTTTTT. The complete variable domain, with remaining parts taken from reference TRBV11-2 and TRBJ1-4, reads EAGVAQSPRYKIIEKRQSVAFWCNPISGHATLYWYQQILGQGPKLLIQFQNNGVVDDSQLPKDRFSAERLKGVDSTLKIQPAKLEDSAVYLCASRTGQGSNEKLFFGSGTQLSVL.

The V and J genes are TRBV10-3 and TRBJ1-3; TRBD1 matches 7 bases. J was trimmed by 6 bases and V by 5 bases; bases with no gene match: 10. The length of the CDR3 is 15 residues. In germline, CDR1 is ENHRY, CDR2 SYGVKD. The CDR3 sequence is CAISPHQGVENTIYF. CDR3 nucleotides: TGTGCCATCAGTCCCCACCAGGGGGTGGAAAACACCATATATTTT.

In its sample, this clone was seen once. CDR3 nucleotides: TGTGCCAGCTCACCTGGAGGGGAATACGAGCAGTACTTC. It is translated as CASSPGGEYEQYF. The chain recombines TRBV18 with TRBJ2-7; D might be TRBD2 (6 bases). Between the trimmed V and J ends, which lost 3 bases and 4 bases, there was a span of 10 bases. Germline CDR1 KGHSH, CDR2 LQKENI. This CDR3 is built from 13 residues.

This rearrangement joins TRBV19 to TRBJ2-1, with D possibly matching TRBD1 (6 bases). Trimming left V 9 bases short and J 3 bases short, with 12 bases between. This CDR3 is built from 13 residues. From germline, CDR1 is LNHDA and CDR2 SQIVND (reference sequence). As DNA, the CDR3 is TGTGCCAGCAATCAGGGGTACTACAATGAGCAGTTCTTC. Encoded protein: CASNQGYYNEQFF.

In nucleotides, the CDR3 is TGTGCCAGCAGCCAAGTTAGGGCAGGGGGTGAGCAGTTCTTC. It encodes CASSQVRAGGEQFF. The chain uses TRBV14 and TRBJ2-1, with 7 bases fitting TRBD1. Germline CDR1 and CDR2: SGHDN and FVKESK. The CDR3 consists of 14 residues. V dropped 1 base and J dropped 9; count of bases not matched to a gene: 6.

The genes are TRBV3-1 (or the pseudogene TRBV3-2) and TRBJ2-5; 12 bases are shared with TRBD2. Germline-derived CDR1 and CDR2 are LGHDT and YNNKEL (reference sequence). The CDR3 runs to 15 residues. V lost 7 bases, J lost 6 bases, and 9 bases stayed unmatched. In DNA, the CDR3 is TGTGCCAGCATTCGAACCGGGACTAGCGGGCAGACCCAGTACTTC. Translating gives CASIRTGTSGQTQYF.

The chain uses TRBV30 and TRBJ1-4; D possibly corresponds to TRBD1 (6 bases). This CDR3 has 14 residues. V was trimmed by 5 bases and J by 5 bases, leaving 15 bases between them. CDR1 is GTSNPN, CDR2 SVGIG, per germline (reference sequence). In DNA, the CDR3 is TGTGCCTGGGATATACAGGGAGAGAATGAAAAACTGTTTTTT. As protein: CAWDIQGENEKLFF. Based on the CDR3 plus reference TRBV30 and TRBJ1-4, the full variable domain is SQTIHQWPATLVQPVGSPLSLECTVEGTSNPNLYWYRQAAGRGLQLLFYSVGIGQISSEVPQNLSASRPQDRQFILSSKKLLLSDSGFYLCAWDIQGENEKLFFGSGTQLSVL.

This rearrangement joins TRBV7-2 to TRBJ2-7; 9 bases line up with TRBD1. This CDR3 is 15 amino acids long. The V and J ends lost 4 bases and 2 bases, in that order; junction bases with no gene match: 6. Germline V lookup: CDR1 SGHTA, CDR2 FQGNSA. The CDR3 bases are TGTGCCAGCAGCTATGGGACAGGGCTCCCCTACGAGCAGTACTTC. It codes for CASSYGTGLPYEQYF.

This clone was seen once. This same CDR3 is encoded by further DNA sequences in the sample. The chain couples TRBV28 to TRBJ1-5, with unresolved D. The CDR3 is made up of 12 amino acids. Germline V gene sequence: CDR1 MDHEN, CDR2 SYDVKM. Trimming stripped 7 bases from V and 4 bases from J, with 8 bases between. The CDR3 is CASTGGNQPQHF. The CDR3 DNA follows: TGTGCCAGCACCGGTGGTAATCAGCCCCAGCATTTT.

In DNA form, the CDR3 reads TGTGCCAGCAGCCAAACGGGACACGCCACCGGGGAGCTGTTTTTT. Its protein is CASSQTGHATGELFF. This chain uses TRBV7-6 with TRBJ2-2, with TRBD1 as a possible D gene (6 bases). This CDR3 contains 15 residues. Per germline, CDR1 SGHVS and CDR2 FNYEAQ. V shed 5 bases and J shed 4 bases, with 14 bases lying between them.

V gene TRBV11-3 combines with J gene TRBJ2-7; 9 bases match TRBD1. From germline, CDR1 is SGHNT and CDR2 YENEEA. The CDR3 consists of 14 residues. The J segment lost 3 bases and the V segment lost 1 base, leaving 1 base of the junction unmatched. As DNA, the CDR3 is TGTGCCAGCAGCTTAGGACAGGGGGTCTACGAGCAGTACTTC. This gives the protein CASSLGQGVYEQYF.

The V and J genes are TRBV7-9 and TRBJ1-2; TRBD1 aligns across 7 bases. CDR3 size: 13 residues. The ends lost 5 bases at V and 5 bases at J; junction bases unmatched: 5. Germline V gene sequence: CDR1 SEHNR, CDR2 FQNEAQ (reference sequence). DNA of the CDR3: TGTGCCAGCAGCCGAGACAGGGAGTATGGCTACACCTTC. It yields the protein CASSRDREYGYTF.